Below, 32 T cell receptor beta chains from the same sample are listed, as sequenced in a study of blood T cell repertoires in COVID-19. The table came from immunoSEQ multiplex PCR; TCRdb's copy has only in-frame clones and leaves some out. Altogether some 280,000 clones are present, about nine tenths being singletons, with the ten largest covering approximately 13%. Sequencing was performed on peripheral blood. These receptors were obtained from a woman in her sixties or seventies with acute or convalescent COVID-19.

The chain combines TRBV5-4 with TRBJ1-6; maybe TRBD1 (5 bases). With 9 bases removed from V and 7 bases from J, the gap between germline ends came to 17 bases. The CDR3 covers 14 residues. Per the germline V gene, CDR1 is SGHNT and CDR2 is YYREEE (reference sequence). The CDR3 DNA reads TGTGCCATCAGTGTCGGGGGATTAAATTCACCCCTCCACTTT. It yields the protein CAISVGGLNSPLHF. The variable domain in full, with the rest retrieved from reference TRBV5-4 and TRBJ1-6, is ETGVTQSPTHLIKTRGQQVTLRCSSQSGHNTVSWYQQALGQGPQFIFQYYREEENGRGNFPPRFSGLQFPNYSSELNVNALELDDSALYLCAISVGGLNSPLHFGNGTRLTVT.

The genes are TRBV30 and TRBJ2-5; the match to TRBD2 covers 8 bases. The CDR3 runs to 13 residues. CDR1 is GTSNPN and CDR2 is SVGIG in the germline V gene (reference sequence). Trimming cost V 5 bases and J 5 bases; bases outside gene matches: 7. Here the CDR3 DNA reads TGTGCCTGGGCGGGGGGCCCTTGGGAGACCCAGTACTTC. Translated, it gives CAWAGGPWETQYF.

This sequence joins TRBV7-2 and TRBJ2-1; 7 nucleotides agree with TRBD2. The germline V gene encodes CDR1 SGHTA and CDR2 FQGNSA. The CDR3 has 15 amino acids. Unmatched junction bases numbered 13, after V lost 6 bases and J lost 8 bases. This CDR3 is CASSQFVGGPYEQFF. CDR3 DNA sequence: TGTGCCAGCAGTCAGTTCGTGGGAGGGCCCTATGAGCAGTTCTTC. The whole variable domain, filled in from reference TRBV7-2 and TRBJ2-1, reads GAGVSQSPSNKVTEKGKDVELRCDPISGHTALYWYRQSLGQGLEFLIYFQGNSAPDKSGLPSDRFSAERTGGSVSTLTIQRTQQEDSAVYLCASSQFVGGPYEQFFGPGTRLTVL.

This chain connects TRBV6-5 to TRBJ1-5, with 7 nucleotides matching TRBD1. This CDR3 is built from 14 residues. Germline V gives CDR1 MNHEY, CDR2 SVGAGI. The J segment lost 2 bases and the V segment lost 6 bases, leaving 4 bases of the junction unmatched. CDR3 bases: TGTGCCAGCAGGGGGACAGCGGGCAATCAGCCCCAGCATTTT. Translation: CASRGTAGNQPQHF.

This CDR3 is CASSLGQVFSYEQYF. CDR3 nucleotide sequence: TGTGCCAGCAGTTTAGGCCAGGTTTTCTCCTACGAGCAGTACTTC. The chain combines TRBV28 with TRBJ2-7; the D is unclear. The CDR3 contains 15 residues. Trimming removed 2 bases at V and 0 bases at J, with 11 bases between. Germline V gene lookup returns CDR1 MDHEN and CDR2 SYDVKM.

This sequence joins TRBV7-2 and TRBJ2-1; 10 bases are a match to TRBD2. The CDR3 is made up of 17 amino acids. CDR1 and CDR2 (germline): SGHTA, FQGNSA. V lost 1 base, J lost 7 bases, and 10 bases stayed unmatched. The CDR3 sequence: CASSLGLSSGGFNEQFF. The CDR3 bases are TGTGCCAGCAGCTTAGGTCTGTCTAGCGGGGGATTTAATGAGCAGTTCTTC. Drawing the rest from reference TRBV7-2 and TRBJ2-1, the complete variable domain is GAGVSQSPSNKVTEKGKDVELRCDPISGHTALYWYRQSLGQGLEFLIYFQGNSAPDKSGLPSDRFSAERTGGSVSTLTIQRTQQEDSAVYLCASSLGLSSGGFNEQFFGPGTRLTVL.

The rearrangement uses TRBV9 and TRBJ2-2, with a weak D call TRBD1 (6 bases). Germline V gene data show CDR1 as SGDLS and CDR2 as YYNGEE. The CDR3 is 16 amino acids. V was clipped by 4 bases and J by 1 base, with 14 bases between them. The CDR3 bases are TGTGCCAGCAGCCCCGGACAGTTCTTGAACACCGGGGAGCTGTTTTTT. Translated: CASSPGQFLNTGELFF.

V gene TRBV24-1 combines with J gene TRBJ1-2, with D hard to call. The CDR3 has 15 amino acids. The V end was cut by 4 bases, the J end by 4 bases, with 15 bases between. Germline assignment: CDR1 KGHDR and CDR2 SFDVKD. CDR3 DNA sequence: TGTGCCACCAGTGAAGGCGGGCGAGCACCCTATGGCTACACCTTC. Protein: CATSEGGRAPYGYTF.

V and J are TRBV19 and TRBJ1-4; possible D gene TRBD1, 5 bases. Trimming cost V 3 bases and J 3 bases, with 11 bases left between them. There are 15 residues in the CDR3. The germline CDR1 and CDR2 sequences are LNHDA and SQIVND (reference sequence). DNA for the CDR3: TGTGCCAGTAGTATTGGGGCAAGACCTAATGAAAAACTGTTTTTT. It is translated as CASSIGARPNEKLFF.

On this clone itself: The identical CDR3 is also encoded by other nucleotide sequences in the sample. This rearrangement joins TRBV20-1 to TRBJ2-3, with 7 nucleotides matching TRBD2. CDR3 length equals 14 residues. The junction had 3 bases not matched to a gene; V was cut back by 3 bases and J by 0 bases. Looked up from germline, CDR1 is DFQATT and CDR2 is SNEGSKA (reference sequence). Here the CDR3 DNA reads TGCAGTGCTAGTGGCGGGGGAAGCACAGATACGCAGTATTTT. This encodes CSASGGGSTDTQYF.

The chain joins TRBV5-4 to TRBJ2-7, with 8 bases aligning to TRBD1. Germline assignment: CDR1 SGHNT and CDR2 YYREEE (reference sequence). V lost 2 bases, J lost 3 bases, and 7 bases stayed unmatched. The CDR3 totals 15 residues. CDR3 in amino acids: CASSFPGQGLYEQYF. The DNA of the CDR3 is TGTGCCAGCAGCTTTCCCGGACAGGGCCTCTACGAGCAGTACTTC.

This sequence joins TRBV27 and TRBJ1-2, with 12 bases identical to TRBD1. This CDR3 has 17 residues. Germline CDR1 reads MNHEY; CDR2 reads SMNVEV (reference sequence). The J segment lost 3 bases and the V segment lost 5 bases, leaving 10 bases of the junction unmatched. The CDR3 nucleotides are TGTGCCAGCAGTCCGTCCGGGACAGGGGGCGAGTACTATGGCTACACCTTC. Translation: CASSPSGTGGEYYGYTF.

This chain connects TRBV27 to TRBJ1-1, with D maybe TRBD1 (6 bases). Trimming shortened V by 3 bases and J by 3 bases, and 11 bases separated the two germline ends. The CDR3 spans 14 residues. Germline CDR1 and CDR2: MNHEY and SMNVEV (reference sequence). The CDR3 spells CASSFNRDYTEAFF. For the CDR3, the DNA is TGTGCCAGCAGTTTTAACAGGGATTACACTGAAGCTTTCTTT.

The chain couples TRBV6-5 to TRBJ1-1; tentatively, D is TRBD1 (5 bases). The CDR3 runs 14 residues. Trimming left V 6 bases short and J 1 base short, with 12 bases between. CDR1 and CDR2 from the germline V gene are MNHEY and SVGAGI. The CDR3 reads CASRRETGNTEAFF. The CDR3 nucleotides are TGTGCCAGCAGGCGAGAAACAGGGAACACTGAAGCTTTCTTT.

The gene calls are TRBV12-3 or TRBV12-4 and TRBJ1-6; D call uncertain. Trimming pared 6 bases from V and 9 bases from J, leaving 9 bases between. The length of the CDR3 is 12 residues. CDR3 residues: CASSRSGSPLHF. CDR3 nucleotides: TGTGCCAGCAGCAGATCAGGTTCACCCCTCCACTTT.

The chain carries TRBV7-9 and TRBJ2-5; 8 bases match TRBD2. Losses at the gene ends were 0 bases for V and 4 bases for J; bases not matched to a gene: 4. CDR3 length equals 15 residues. Germline-derived CDR1 and CDR2 are SEHNR and FQNEAQ (reference sequence). The CDR3 sequence is CASSLASGVRETQYF. CDR3 bases: TGTGCCAGCAGCTTAGCTAGCGGGGTGAGAGAGACCCAGTACTTC. The whole variable domain, filled in from reference TRBV7-9 and TRBJ2-5, reads DTGVSQNPRHKITKRGQNVTFRCDPISEHNRLYWYRQTLGQGPEFLTYFQNEAQLEKSRLLSDRFSAERPKGSFSTLEIQRTEQGDSAMYLCASSLASGVRETQYFGPGTRLLVL.

This sequence joins TRBV5-4 and TRBJ2-5, with TRBD1 matching over 7 bases. Unmatched junction bases numbered 8, after V lost 4 bases and J lost 5 bases. CDR3 size: 14 residues. Germline CDR1 SGHNT, CDR2 YYREEE (reference sequence). CDR3 DNA: TGTGCCAGCAGCCCGGGACAGACGGGGGAGACCCAGTACTTC. This sequence encodes CASSPGQTGETQYF.

The chain recombines TRBV28 with TRBJ2-7; 12 nucleotides match TRBD2. The CDR3 runs to 14 residues. CDR1 is MDHEN, CDR2 SYDVKM, per germline. The J segment lost 9 bases and the V segment lost 3 bases, leaving 6 bases of the junction unmatched. CDR3 DNA sequence: TGTGCCAGCAGTTTGTCGGGACTAGCGGGCGGGCAGTACTTC. Amino acid sequence: CASSLSGLAGGQYF.

CDR3 in DNA: TGCGCCAGCAGCCGGCGGGCCGCGGATTCACCCCTCCACTTT. It is translated as CASSRRAADSPLHF. J is TRBJ1-6 and V is TRBV4-1, with no clear D. The CDR3 sequence is 14 residues long. V was trimmed by 4 bases and J by 8 bases, leaving 12 bases between them. Germline V gene sequence: CDR1 MGHRA, CDR2 YSYEKL.

In its sample, this clone was seen once. This chain connects TRBV9 to TRBJ1-2; 7 positions match TRBD1. CDR1 is SGDLS and CDR2 is YYNGEE in the germline V gene. The CDR3 sequence is 15 residues long. With V trimmed by 4 bases and J by 0 bases, 6 bases remained unmatched. The CDR3 reads CASSLSGTANYGYTF. As DNA, the CDR3 is TGTGCCAGCAGCCTCTCCGGGACAGCTAACTATGGCTACACCTTC.

The chain combines TRBV24-1 with TRBJ2-4, with D tentatively TRBD2 (7 bases). The CDR3 sequence is 16 residues long. The germline CDR1 and CDR2 sequences are KGHDR and SFDVKD. V was shortened by 4 bases and J by 3 bases, with 15 bases between the two germline ends. CDR3 sequence: CATSDPQGGGKNIQYF. For the CDR3, the DNA is TGTGCCACCAGTGACCCACAGGGCGGGGGCAAAAACATTCAGTACTTC.

The rearrangement uses TRBV5-4 and TRBJ2-3, with 11 bases fitting TRBD2. Germline-derived CDR1 and CDR2 are SGHNT and YYREEE (reference sequence). The CDR3 length is 19 residues. V dropped 4 bases and J dropped 4; count of bases not matched to a gene: 17. CDR3 sequence (DNA): TGTGCCAGCAGCCCGGAGGGAAGGGCTAGCGGGGGGAGCGCAGATACGCAGTATTTT. Protein: CASSPEGRASGGSADTQYF.

This chain connects TRBV5-4 to TRBJ2-7, with TRBD1 matching over 8 bases. Trimming removed 4 bases from V and 3 bases from J; junction bases left unmatched: 6. From germline, CDR1 is SGHNT and CDR2 YYREEE (reference sequence). This CDR3 is 14 amino acids long. The CDR3 loop is CASSPDRASYEQYF. For the CDR3, the DNA is TGTGCCAGCAGCCCGGACAGGGCAAGCTACGAGCAGTACTTC.

The chain combines TRBV18 with TRBJ2-7; TRBD2 aligns across 12 bases. The V gene end was trimmed by 0 bases and the J gene end by 6 bases; junction bases not matched to a gene: 0. Per the germline V gene, CDR1 is KGHSH and CDR2 is LQKENI. The CDR3 has 14 amino acids. The CDR3 region has the DNA TGTGCCAGCTCACCACCGGGACTAGCGGGCGAGCAGTACTTC. The encoded protein is CASSPPGLAGEQYF.

The chain combines TRBV28 with TRBJ2-1; D remains unclear. The V end was cut by 4 bases, the J end by 4 bases, with 2 bases between. The CDR3 covers 11 residues. Per the germline V gene, CDR1 is MDHEN and CDR2 is SYDVKM. CDR3 in DNA: TGTGCCAGCAGTTCGTACAATGAGCAGTTCTTC. Translating it yields CASSSYNEQFF.

This clone was seen only once. The V gene is TRBV19, the J gene TRBJ1-1; TRBD1 matches 8 bases. Germline-derived CDR1 and CDR2 are LNHDA and SQIVND (reference sequence). J was trimmed by 2 bases and V by 6 bases; bases with no gene match: 2. This CDR3 spans 13 amino acids. The chain's CDR3 is CASRDRANTEAFF. The DNA for the CDR3 is TGTGCCAGTAGGGACAGGGCCAACACTGAAGCTTTCTTT.

This chain joins TRBV27 and TRBJ1-1, with D perhaps TRBD1 (5 bases). This CDR3 comprises 14 residues. V lost 3 bases to trimming and J lost 1 base, with 9 bases between them. The germline gives CDR1 MNHEY, CDR2 SMNVEV (reference sequence). In DNA, the CDR3 is TGTGCCAGCAGTTTTGCAGGGTGGAACACTGAAGCTTTCTTT. Its translation is CASSFAGWNTEAFF.

This clone was picked up one time. The chain carries TRBV7-9 and TRBJ1-2; D is unresolved. CDR1 is SEHNR and CDR2 is FQNEAQ in the germline V gene (reference sequence). Trimming cost V 6 bases and J 1 base, with 12 bases left between them. The CDR3 contains 14 residues. The CDR3 DNA sequence: TGTGCCAGCAGTTGGAGGTTCGGTAACTATGGCTACACCTTC. Translation gives CASSWRFGNYGYTF.

Within the sample, this clone is medium-sized. The chain combines TRBV15 with TRBJ2-5; D may be TRBD2 (6 bases). The V gene's germline CDR1 is LNHNV and CDR2 YYDKDF (reference sequence). Trimming shortened V by 4 bases and J by 4 bases, and 10 bases separated the two germline ends. This CDR3 is 13 amino acids long. The CDR3 DNA reads TGTGCCACCAGCATGGCCGGGGGAGAGACCCAGTACTTC. Protein product: CATSMAGGETQYF.

This chain connects TRBV19 to TRBJ1-2; the D is unclear. V was cut by 0 bases and J by 2 bases, with 7 bases left in between. There are 14 residues in the CDR3. Germline CDR1 LNHDA, CDR2 SQIVND (reference sequence). The CDR3 DNA follows: TGTGCCAGTAGTATAGAGGGCCAAAACTATGGCTACACCTTC. Translating it yields CASSIEGQNYGYTF. The variable domain in full, completed from reference TRBV19 and TRBJ1-2, reads DGGITQSPKYLFRKEGQNVTLSCEQNLNHDAMYWYRQDPGQGLRLIYYSQIVNDFQKGDIAEGYSVSREKKESFPLTVTSAQKNPTAFYLCASSIEGQNYGYTFGSGTRLTVV.

This sequence joins TRBV6-2 or TRBV6-3 and TRBJ1-2; 9 bases are a match to TRBD1. Losses at the gene ends were 4 bases for V and 7 bases for J; bases not matched to a gene: 13. This CDR3 region has 16 residues. Germline V gene data show CDR1 as MNHEY and CDR2 as SVGEGT. The DNA for the CDR3 is TGTGCCAGCAGTTCTCGACCGGGACAGGGACTCAGTGGCTACACCTTC. Protein sequence: CASSSRPGQGLSGYTF.

This chain joins TRBV6-2 or TRBV6-3 and TRBJ2-7; 10 bases line up with TRBD1. In germline, CDR1 is MNHEY, CDR2 SVGEGT. The junction had 7 bases not matched to a gene; V was cut back by 2 bases and J by 3 bases. There are 16 residues in the CDR3. CDR3 DNA: TGTGCCAGCAGTTACCCGGTCGGGACAGGGGACTACGAGCAGTACTTC. As protein: CASSYPVGTGDYEQYF.